This T cell receptor (beta chain) was found in a study of HIV-infected patients and healthy controls. Worth noting for this clonotype: Its antigen is not known.

Roughly three months, about 14 weeks, into antiretroviral therapy, follow-up blood was collected. Whole blood was used without fractionation, so all unsorted peripheral T cells were included. cDNA was made from about 480 ng RNA using alpha and beta constant primers. Using multiplexing indices, alpha and beta chain libraries were generated apart by chain-specific third strand synthesis. After a brief PCR adding P5, P7 and a second index, about 20 amplification cycles followed. MiXCR, applied by TCRdb to the 5' RACE reads, yields one record per CDR3 protein. The data show about 8,600 distinct CDR3 sequences, with approximately 8.3% seen just once and about 22% held by the top ten. Points from the study as a whole: No HLA typing of donors was done in this study. HIV-infected patients shared fewer CDR3 sequences between individuals than healthy controls.

The sample in question was blood, obtained during antiretroviral therapy. This receptor was obtained from an adult with HIV infection.

In nucleotides, the CDR3 is TGCAGTGCTGGACTAGCGAAGAAAAGTTTCCCGTACCAAGAGACCCAGTACTTC. It translates to CSAGLAKKSFPYQETQYF. This chain uses TRBV20-1 with TRBJ2-5; TRBD2 aligns across 9 bases. Germline V gives CDR1 DFQATT, CDR2 SNEGSKA (reference sequence). V gave up 5 bases and J gave up 0 bases; unmatched junction bases: 16. CDR3 length: 18 amino acids.